This T cell receptor beta chain comes out of a study of T cell repertoires in cytomegalovirus infection. Looking at the study overall: CMV epitopes used comprised recently identified HLA-C-restricted ones and well-studied HLA-B-restricted ones. Matching HLA type, along with CMV infection, was indicated by public TCR beta signatures.

TCRdb reprocessed the reads via MiXCR and lists one record per CDR3 protein. The data show a few hundred thousand distinct CDR3 sequences, with roughly 34% seen just once and about 14% held by the top ten. Study-wide results and caveats: Dominating the ex vivo response were HLA-C-restricted CMV-specific TCR beta clonotypes. Identification of carriers of CMV plus the relevant HLA was performed using cumulative public TCR beta family frequency.

Germline V CDR1 and CDR2: LNHDA, SQIVND (reference sequence). V lost 3 bases to trimming and J lost 6 bases, with 4 bases between them. The CDR3 spans 11 residues. This clonotype was detected only a few times. Antigen unknown. The origin of this receptor is a human donor in good health (CMV status not recorded). Some clones in this sample may be carry-over from other donors' samples. Source: cultured PBMCs, taken from culture after CMV antigen stimulation. The rearrangement joins TRBV19 to TRBJ2-3; no clear D. CDR3 protein: CASSIWDTQYF. The DNA for the CDR3 is TGTGCCAGTAGTATTTGGGATACGCAGTATTTT.